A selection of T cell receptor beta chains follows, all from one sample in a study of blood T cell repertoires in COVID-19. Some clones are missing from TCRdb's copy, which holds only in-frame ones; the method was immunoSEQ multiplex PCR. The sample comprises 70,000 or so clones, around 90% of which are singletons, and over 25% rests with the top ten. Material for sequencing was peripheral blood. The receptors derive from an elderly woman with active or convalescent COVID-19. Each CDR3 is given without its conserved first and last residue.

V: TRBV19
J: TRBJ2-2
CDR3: ASSASGGAKASGELF

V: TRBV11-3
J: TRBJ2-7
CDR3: ASSLTGAYEQY

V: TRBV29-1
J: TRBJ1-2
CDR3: SVEAGLRYGYT

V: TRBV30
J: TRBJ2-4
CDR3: AWASWVAKNIQY

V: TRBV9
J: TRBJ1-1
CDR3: ASSVAGQGAGGTEAF

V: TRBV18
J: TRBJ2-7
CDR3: ASSPGSSYEQY

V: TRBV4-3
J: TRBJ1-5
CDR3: ASSQDRQGLQPQH

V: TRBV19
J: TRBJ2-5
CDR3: ASKGQGHETQY

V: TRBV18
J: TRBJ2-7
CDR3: ASSPPLRSPYEQY

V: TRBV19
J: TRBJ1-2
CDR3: ASSIPTRTVYGYT

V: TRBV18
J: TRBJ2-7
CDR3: ASSPGLAGLYEQY

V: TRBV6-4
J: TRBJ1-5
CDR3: ASSLDRVGGGNQPQH

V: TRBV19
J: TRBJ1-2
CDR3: ASTTPGQLYGYT

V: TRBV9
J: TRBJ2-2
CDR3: ASSFRAGGINTGELF

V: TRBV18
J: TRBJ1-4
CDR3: ASSVGRGNEKLF

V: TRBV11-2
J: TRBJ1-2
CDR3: ASSLRDSYGYT

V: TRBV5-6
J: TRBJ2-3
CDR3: ASSWGAGGTDTQY

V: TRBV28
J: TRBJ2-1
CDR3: ASSLVTSSSYNEQF

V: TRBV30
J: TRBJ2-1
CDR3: AWSPGGQGVRNEQF

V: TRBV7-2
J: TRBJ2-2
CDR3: ASSPFANTGELF

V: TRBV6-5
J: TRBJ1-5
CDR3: ASSPSGGTQPQH

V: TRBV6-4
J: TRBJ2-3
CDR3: ASSEGLGGGSDTQY

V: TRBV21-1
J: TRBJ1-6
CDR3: ASSLPGQGFYSYNSPLH

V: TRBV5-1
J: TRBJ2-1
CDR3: ASSFTSGVYNEQF

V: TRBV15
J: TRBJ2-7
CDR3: ATSREIAGGVSYEQY

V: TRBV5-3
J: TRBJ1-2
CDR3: ARSLLVDRSGPSEGAASVYGYT

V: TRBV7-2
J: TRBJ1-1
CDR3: ASSPRGTGFTEAF

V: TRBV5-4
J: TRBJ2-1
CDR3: ASSPGTGIFDEQF

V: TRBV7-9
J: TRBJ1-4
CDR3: ASSLGGQVNEKLF

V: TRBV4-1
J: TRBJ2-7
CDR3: ASSQGSPYEQY

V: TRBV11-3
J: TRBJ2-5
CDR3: ASSLGGGGETQY

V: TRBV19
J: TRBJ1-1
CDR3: ASSFTGWEAF

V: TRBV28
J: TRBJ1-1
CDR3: ASNDPARGNTEAF

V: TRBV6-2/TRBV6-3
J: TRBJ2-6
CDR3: ASSLYWTSGGANVLT

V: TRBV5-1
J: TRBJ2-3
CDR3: ASSSETDTQY

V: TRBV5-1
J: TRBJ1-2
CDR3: ASSLSGGRGYT

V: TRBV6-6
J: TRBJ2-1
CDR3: ASSYSRLAGDEQF

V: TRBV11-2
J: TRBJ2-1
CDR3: ASSQTGYNEQF

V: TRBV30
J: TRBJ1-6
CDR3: ASRESYNSPLH

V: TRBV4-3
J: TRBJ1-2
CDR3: ASSQDRDYGYT

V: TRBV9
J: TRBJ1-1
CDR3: ASSVGGRTGGNTEAF

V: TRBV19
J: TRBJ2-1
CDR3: ASKGAPVPGEQF

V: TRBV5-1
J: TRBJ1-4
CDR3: ASKGEVYREKLF

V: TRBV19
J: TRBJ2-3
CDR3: ATVGQNSTSTDTQY

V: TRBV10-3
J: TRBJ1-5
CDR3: ATGGGGPQH

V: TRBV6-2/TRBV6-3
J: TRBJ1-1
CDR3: ASSLGREDSTEAF

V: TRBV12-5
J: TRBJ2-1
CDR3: AVQSSYNEQF

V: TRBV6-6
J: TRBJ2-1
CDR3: ASTRVFESTHNEQF

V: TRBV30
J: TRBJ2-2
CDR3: AFGGRQTVTGELF

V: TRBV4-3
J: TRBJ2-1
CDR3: ASSQDWGGSYNEQF

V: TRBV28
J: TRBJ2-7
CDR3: ASSWTSGGDEQY

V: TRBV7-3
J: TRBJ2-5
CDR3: ASSLTGGQGEETQY

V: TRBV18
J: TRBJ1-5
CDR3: ASSPLRGTDPDKH

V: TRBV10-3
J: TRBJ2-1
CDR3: ASRWQVEYNEQF

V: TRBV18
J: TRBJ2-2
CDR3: ASSPRQGDGGELF

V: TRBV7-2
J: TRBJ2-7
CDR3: ASSLGGGAPYEQY

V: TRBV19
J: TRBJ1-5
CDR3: ASTQGASSNQPQH

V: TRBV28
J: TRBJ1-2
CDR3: AATGIVNYGYT